Sequencing of this T cell receptor beta chain was carried out in a study of T cells expressing NK-cell markers. General study results and limits: There were a few donors in whom these clonotypes also led the CD3+CD56-NKG2C+ fraction. Among CD8+ T cells from about six donors, dominant NKG2C+ clonotypes accounted for roughly 1.0-7.0%.

CDR1 and CDR2 from the germline V gene are SNHLY and FYNNEI. The CDR3 has 14 amino acids. Libraries used 5'RACE template switching adding universal primer site and UMIs. One entry per CDR3 protein, without DNA, is what TCRdb gives after re-calling the 5' RACE reads. The sample table sets out around 550,000 distinct CDR3 sequences. With regard to this clonotype: What it recognizes is unknown.

Sequencing was done on a sample of blood T cells: a sorted CD56 or NKG2C T cell subset, CD4+ or CD8+ T cells, or bulk PBMC T cells (not recorded which). The receptor's source is a man aged 18 to 29 in good health. The chain links TRBV2 to TRBJ2-3; with no DNA, the TCRdb D assignment of TRBD2 cannot be verified. CDR3 sequence reads: CASSAGGQADTQYF.